This T cell receptor (beta chain) was found in a study of T cell responses to AZD1222 COVID-19 vaccine. Study outcomes and limitations: Researchers took repertoire samples only after the peak T cell response had come.

The table came from immunoSEQ multiplex PCR; TCRdb's copy has only in-frame clones and leaves some out. This sample yields some 100,000 clones, of which over 90% are seen a single time; roughly 1.7% belongs to the top ten. Unmatched junction bases numbered 4, after V lost 1 base and J lost 3 bases. The CDR3 has 17 amino acids. Per the germline V gene, CDR1 is SGHNT and CDR2 is YYREEE (reference sequence). Of note for this clone: As yet, its antigen is unknown. Just one base apart from a much larger clone, this may be a read error. Other DNA sequences from this sample encode an identical CDR3 as well.

Sequencing used peripheral blood, obtained on day 0 of AZD1222 vaccination. The clonotype was recovered from an adult in good health. V is TRBV5-4 and J is TRBJ2-3, with TRBD2 identical over 14 bases. Here the CDR3 reads CASSLRLAGGPTDTQYF. The CDR3 nucleotides read TGTGCCAGCAGCTTGCGACTAGCGGGAGGGCCAACAGATACGCAGTATTTT. The full variable domain, rest sourced from reference TRBV5-4 and TRBJ2-3, is ETGVTQSPTHLIKTRGQQVTLRCSSQSGHNTVSWYQQALGQGPQFIFQYYREEENGRGNFPPRFSGLQFPNYSSELNVNALELDDSALYLCASSLRLAGGPTDTQYFGPGTRLTVL.